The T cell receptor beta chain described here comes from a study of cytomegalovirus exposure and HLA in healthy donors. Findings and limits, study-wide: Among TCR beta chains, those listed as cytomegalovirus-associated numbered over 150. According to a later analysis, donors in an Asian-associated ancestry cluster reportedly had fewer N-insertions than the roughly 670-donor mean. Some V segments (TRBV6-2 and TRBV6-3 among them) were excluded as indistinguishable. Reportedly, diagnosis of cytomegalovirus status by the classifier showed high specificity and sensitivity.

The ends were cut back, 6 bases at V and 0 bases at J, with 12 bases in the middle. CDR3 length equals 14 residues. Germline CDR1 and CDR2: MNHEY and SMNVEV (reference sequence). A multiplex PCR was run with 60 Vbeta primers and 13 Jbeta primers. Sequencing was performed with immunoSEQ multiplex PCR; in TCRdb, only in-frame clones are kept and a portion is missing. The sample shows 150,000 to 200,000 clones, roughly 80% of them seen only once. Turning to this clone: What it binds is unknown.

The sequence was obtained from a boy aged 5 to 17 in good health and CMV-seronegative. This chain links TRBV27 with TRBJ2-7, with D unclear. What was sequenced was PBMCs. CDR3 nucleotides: TGTGCCAGCAGAAGACAAATCGACTCCTACGAGCAGTACTTC. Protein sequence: CASRRQIDSYEQYF.